This T cell receptor (beta chain) was sequenced for a study of blood T cell repertoires in COVID-19. Overall study context: Collection of acute and convalescent COVID-19 samples took place in the United States, Italy and Spain. In each case, the material was cDNA or gDNA derived from T cells, B-cell-depleted T cells, or PBMCs.

CDR1 is WSHSY, CDR2 SAAADI, per germline. This CDR3 is built from 15 residues. V was trimmed by 0 bases and J by 6 bases, leaving 15 bases between them. The table came from immunoSEQ multiplex PCR; TCRdb's copy has only in-frame clones and leaves some out. The sample contains 50,000 to 80,000 clones, 78% of which appear only once. Sequenced sample: peripheral blood. The receptor was isolated from a man between 60 and 70 years old with COVID-19, enrolled during active disease. The chain has TRBV10-2 and TRBJ2-7, with D perhaps matching TRBD2 (5 bases). The CDR3 here is CASSESMGRLVEQYF. The CDR3 DNA sequence: TGCGCCAGCAGTGAGTCGATGGGGAGACTGGTCGAGCAGTACTTC.